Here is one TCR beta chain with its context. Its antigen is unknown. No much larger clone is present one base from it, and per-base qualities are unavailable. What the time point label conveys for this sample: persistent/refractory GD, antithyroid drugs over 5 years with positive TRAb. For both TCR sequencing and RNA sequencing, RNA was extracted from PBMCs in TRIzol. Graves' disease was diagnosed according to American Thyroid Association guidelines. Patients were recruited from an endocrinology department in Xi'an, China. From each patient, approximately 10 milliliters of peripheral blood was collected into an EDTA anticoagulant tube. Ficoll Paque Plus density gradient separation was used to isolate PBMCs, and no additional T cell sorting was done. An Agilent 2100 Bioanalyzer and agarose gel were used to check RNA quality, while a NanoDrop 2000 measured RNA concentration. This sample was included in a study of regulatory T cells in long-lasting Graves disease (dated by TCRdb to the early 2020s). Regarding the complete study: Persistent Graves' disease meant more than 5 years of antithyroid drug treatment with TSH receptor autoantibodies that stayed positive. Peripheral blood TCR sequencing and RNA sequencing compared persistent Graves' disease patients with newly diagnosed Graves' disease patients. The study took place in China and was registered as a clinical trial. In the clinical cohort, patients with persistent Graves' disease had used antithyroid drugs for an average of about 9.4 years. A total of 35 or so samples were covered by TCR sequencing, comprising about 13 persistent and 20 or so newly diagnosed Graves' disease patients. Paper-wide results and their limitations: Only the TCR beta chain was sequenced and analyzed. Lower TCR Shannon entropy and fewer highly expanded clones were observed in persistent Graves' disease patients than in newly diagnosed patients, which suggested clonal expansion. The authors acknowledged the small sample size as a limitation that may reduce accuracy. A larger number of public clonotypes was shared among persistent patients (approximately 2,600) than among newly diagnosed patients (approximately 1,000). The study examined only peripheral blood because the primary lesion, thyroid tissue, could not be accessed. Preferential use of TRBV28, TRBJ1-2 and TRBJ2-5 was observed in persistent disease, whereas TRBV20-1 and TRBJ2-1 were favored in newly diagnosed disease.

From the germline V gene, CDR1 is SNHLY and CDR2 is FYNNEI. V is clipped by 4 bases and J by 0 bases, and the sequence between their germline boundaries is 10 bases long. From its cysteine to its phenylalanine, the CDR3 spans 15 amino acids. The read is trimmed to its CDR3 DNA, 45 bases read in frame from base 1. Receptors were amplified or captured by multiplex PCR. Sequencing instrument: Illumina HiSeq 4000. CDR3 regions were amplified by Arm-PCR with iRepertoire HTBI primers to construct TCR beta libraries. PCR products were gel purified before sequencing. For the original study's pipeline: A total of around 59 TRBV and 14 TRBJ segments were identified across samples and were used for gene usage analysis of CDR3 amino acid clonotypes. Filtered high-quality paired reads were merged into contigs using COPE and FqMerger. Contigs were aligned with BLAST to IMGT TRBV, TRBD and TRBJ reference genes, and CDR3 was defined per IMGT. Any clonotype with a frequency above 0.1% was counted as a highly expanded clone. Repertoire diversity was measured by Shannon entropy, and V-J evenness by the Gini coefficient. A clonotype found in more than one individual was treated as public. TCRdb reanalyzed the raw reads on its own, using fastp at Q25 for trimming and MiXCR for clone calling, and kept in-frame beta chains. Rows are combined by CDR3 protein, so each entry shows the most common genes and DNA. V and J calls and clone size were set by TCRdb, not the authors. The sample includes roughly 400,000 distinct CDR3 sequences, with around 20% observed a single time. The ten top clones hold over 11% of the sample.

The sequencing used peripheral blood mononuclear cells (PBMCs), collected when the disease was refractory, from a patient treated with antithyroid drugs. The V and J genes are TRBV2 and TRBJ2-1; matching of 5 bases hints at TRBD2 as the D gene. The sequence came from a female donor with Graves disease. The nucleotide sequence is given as TGTGCCAGCAGTGCGGGGTTGAGCTCCTACAATGAGCAGTTCTTC. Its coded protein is CASSAGLSSYNEQFF.